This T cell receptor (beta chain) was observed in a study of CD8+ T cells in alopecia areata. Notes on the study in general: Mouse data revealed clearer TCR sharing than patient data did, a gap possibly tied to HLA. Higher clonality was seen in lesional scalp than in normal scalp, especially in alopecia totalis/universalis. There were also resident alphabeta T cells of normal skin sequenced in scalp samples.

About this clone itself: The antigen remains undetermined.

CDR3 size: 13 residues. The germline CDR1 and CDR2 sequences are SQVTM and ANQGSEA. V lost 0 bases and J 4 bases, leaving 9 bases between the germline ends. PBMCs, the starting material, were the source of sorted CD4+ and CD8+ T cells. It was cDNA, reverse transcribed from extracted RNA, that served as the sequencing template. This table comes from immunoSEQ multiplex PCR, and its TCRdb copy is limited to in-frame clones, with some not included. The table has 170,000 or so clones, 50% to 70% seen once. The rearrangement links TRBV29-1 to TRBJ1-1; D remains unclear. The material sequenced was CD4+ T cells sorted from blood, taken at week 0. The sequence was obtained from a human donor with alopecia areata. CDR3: CSVEERLGTEAFF. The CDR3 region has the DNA TGCAGCGTTGAAGAACGACTCGGCACTGAAGCTTTCTTT.